Reported below is one T cell receptor beta chain. The target antigen is unknown. Use of 60 Vbeta and 13 Jbeta primers characterized the PCR. Generated by immunoSEQ multiplex PCR, the TCRdb table keeps only in-frame clones and is missing some. The data hold 150,000 to 200,000 clones, with around 77% observed a single time. The data stem from a study of cytomegalovirus exposure and HLA in healthy donors. Study findings and constraints: CMV antigen specificity was confirmed in vitro for a few CMV-associated chains. Analyses of presence/absence relied on an assumption of roughly uniform sequencing depth across donors. The study recorded about 150 TCR beta chains that were cytomegalovirus-associated.

CDR3 length: 17 residues. CDR1 SGDLS and CDR2 YYNGEE come from the germline V gene. The V segment lost 4 bases and the J segment 0 bases; nucleotides outside the gene matches: 10. Sequencing input: PBMCs. The source is a female donor in good health and CMV-seronegative. The J gene is TRBJ1-3, the V gene TRBV9, with 7 nucleotides matching TRBD1. For the CDR3, the DNA is TGTGCCAGCAGCCTAACAGGGGTCCCCCACTCTGGAAACACCATATATTTT. This translates into CASSLTGVPHSGNTIYF.